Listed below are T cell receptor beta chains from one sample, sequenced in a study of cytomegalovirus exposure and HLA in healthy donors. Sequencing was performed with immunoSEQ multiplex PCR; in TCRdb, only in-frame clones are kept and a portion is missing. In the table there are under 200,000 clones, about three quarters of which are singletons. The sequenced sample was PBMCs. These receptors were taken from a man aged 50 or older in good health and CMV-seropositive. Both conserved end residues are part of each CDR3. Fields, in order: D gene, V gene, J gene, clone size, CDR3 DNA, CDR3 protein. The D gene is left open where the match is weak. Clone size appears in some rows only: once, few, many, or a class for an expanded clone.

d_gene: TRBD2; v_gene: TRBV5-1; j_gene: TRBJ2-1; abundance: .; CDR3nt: TGCGCCAGCAGCCTGGAGGGACTAGCGAATGAGCAGTTCTTC; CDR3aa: CASSLEGLANEQFF
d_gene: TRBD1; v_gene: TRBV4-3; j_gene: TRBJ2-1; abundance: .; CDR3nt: TGCGCCAGCAGCCGACTTGACAGGGGCCCTTGGAATGAGCAGTTCTTC; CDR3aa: CASSRLDRGPWNEQFF
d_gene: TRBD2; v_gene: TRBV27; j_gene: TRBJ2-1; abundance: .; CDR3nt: TGTGCCAGCAGTCCCCTAGCGGGGGGTTCTGGCGAGCAGTTCTTC; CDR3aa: CASSPLAGGSGEQFF
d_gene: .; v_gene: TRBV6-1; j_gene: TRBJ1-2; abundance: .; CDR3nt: TGTGCCAGCCTCCTACCCGCGAGGCATGTCTATGGCTACACCTTC; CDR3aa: CASLLPARHVYGYTF
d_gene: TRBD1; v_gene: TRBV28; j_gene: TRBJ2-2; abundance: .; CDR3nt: TGTGCCAGCATGACACGAGGCCAGGGGGCAGGCGGGGAGCTGTTTTTT; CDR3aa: CASMTRGQGAGGELFF
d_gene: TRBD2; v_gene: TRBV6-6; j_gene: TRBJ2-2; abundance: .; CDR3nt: TGTGCCTCGGGGGGGGCAATTCCGTTGGGCGGGGAGCTGTTTTTT; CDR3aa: CASGGAIPLGGELFF
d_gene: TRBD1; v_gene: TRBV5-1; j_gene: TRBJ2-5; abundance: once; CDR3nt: TGCGCCAGCAGCCCCCGGGCAGGGGGTGGACAAGAGACCCAGTACTTC; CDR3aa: CASSPRAGGGQETQYF
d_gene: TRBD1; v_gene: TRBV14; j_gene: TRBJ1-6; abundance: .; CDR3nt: TGTGCCAGCAGCCCACGACAGGGGATAACCGGTGGGCCCCATTCACCCCTCCACTTT; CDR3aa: CASSPRQGITGGPHSPLHF
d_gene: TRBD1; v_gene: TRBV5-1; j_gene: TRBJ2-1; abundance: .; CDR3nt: TGCGCCAGCAGCGCGGGACAGGGCGACTACAATGAGCAGTTCTTC; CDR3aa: CASSAGQGDYNEQFF
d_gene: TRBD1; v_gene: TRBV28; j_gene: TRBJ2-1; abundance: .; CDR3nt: TGTGCCAGCAGTCTACCGACAGGGGGTAGTTCGAAGTTCTTC; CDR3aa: CASSLPTGGSSKFF
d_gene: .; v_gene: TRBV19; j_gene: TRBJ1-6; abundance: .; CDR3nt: TGTGCCAGTAGTCTGGGCCGACGGATTGATTCACCCCTCCACTTT; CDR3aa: CASSLGRRIDSPLHF
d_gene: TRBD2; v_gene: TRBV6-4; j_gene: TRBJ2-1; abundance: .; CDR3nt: TGTGCCAGCAGTGACGGGCTAGCGGGGGGGGAGCAGTTCTTC; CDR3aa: CASSDGLAGGEQFF
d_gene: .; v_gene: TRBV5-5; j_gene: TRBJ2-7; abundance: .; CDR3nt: TGTGCCAGCAGCTTGGAAGGTGAGGCCTACGAGCAGTACTTC; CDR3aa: CASSLEGEAYEQYF
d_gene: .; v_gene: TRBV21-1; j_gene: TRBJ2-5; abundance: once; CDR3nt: TGTGCCAGCAGCACTAGGACAAGTAAAGAGACCCAGTACTTC; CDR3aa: CASSTRTSKETQYF
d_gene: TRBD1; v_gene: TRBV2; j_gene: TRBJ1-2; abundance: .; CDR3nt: TGTGCCAGCAGTGTGACAGGGGGCTTCGGTAATGGCTACACCTTC; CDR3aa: CASSVTGGFGNGYTF
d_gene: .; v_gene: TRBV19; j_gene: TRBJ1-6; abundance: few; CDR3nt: TGTGCCAGTAGTAGAATAAGACAGCCAGATTCACCCCTCCACTTT; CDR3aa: CASSRIRQPDSPLHF
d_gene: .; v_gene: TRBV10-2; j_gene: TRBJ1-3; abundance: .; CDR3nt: TGCGCCAGCAGCCAAAACTCTGGAAACACCATATATTTT; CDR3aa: CASSQNSGNTIYF
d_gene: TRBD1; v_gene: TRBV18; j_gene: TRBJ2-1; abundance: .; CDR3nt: TGTGCCAGCTCACCTCGTCCCGGGACAGTCCAGACTCAGTTCTTC; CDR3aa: CASSPRPGTVQTQFF
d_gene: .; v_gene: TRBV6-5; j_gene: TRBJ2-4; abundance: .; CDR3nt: TGTGCCAGCAGTTACGTCGGGGGTGGGTCCAAAAACATTCAGTACTTC; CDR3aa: CASSYVGGGSKNIQYF
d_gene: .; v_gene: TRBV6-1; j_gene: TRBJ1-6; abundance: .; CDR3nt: TGTGCCAGCAGTGGGGGGGGGAGATCACCCCTCCACTTT; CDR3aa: CASSGGGRSPLHF
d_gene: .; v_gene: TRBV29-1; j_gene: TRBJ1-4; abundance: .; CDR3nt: TGCAGCGTCCTTAAGCAGGACGGGAATGAAAAACTGCTTTTT; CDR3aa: CSVLKQDGNEKLLF
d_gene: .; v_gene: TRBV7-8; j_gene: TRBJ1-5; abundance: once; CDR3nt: TGTGCCAGCAGCTTAGAGGCGGCAGGGCTCAATCAGCCCCAGCATTTT; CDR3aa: CASSLEAAGLNQPQHF
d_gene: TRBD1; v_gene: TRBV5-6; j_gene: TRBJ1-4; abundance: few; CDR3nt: TGTGCCAGCAGCTACGGGACAGGGGATGAAAAACTGTTTTTT; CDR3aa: CASSYGTGDEKLFF
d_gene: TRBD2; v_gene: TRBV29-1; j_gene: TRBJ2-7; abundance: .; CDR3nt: TGCAGCGTTGAAGGCCGGCGGGGGAGCTCCTACGAGCAGTACTTC; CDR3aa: CSVEGRRGSSYEQYF
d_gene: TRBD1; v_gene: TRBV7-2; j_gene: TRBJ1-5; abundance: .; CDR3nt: TGTGCCAGCAGCTCAACCGGGACAGGTCATCAGCCCCAGCATTTT; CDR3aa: CASSSTGTGHQPQHF
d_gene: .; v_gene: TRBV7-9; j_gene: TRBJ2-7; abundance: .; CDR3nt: TGTGCCAGCCTACCCCTCTACGAGCAGTACTTC; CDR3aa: CASLPLYEQYF
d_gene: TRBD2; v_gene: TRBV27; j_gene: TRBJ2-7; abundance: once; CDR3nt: TGTGCCAGCAGTCTCAGCGGGGGGCGGAGTACCTACGAGCAGTACTTC; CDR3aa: CASSLSGGRSTYEQYF
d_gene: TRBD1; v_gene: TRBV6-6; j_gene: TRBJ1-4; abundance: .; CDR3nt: TGTGCCAGCAGTGGACAGGGTGGTGAAAAACTGTTTTTT; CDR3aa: CASSGQGGEKLFF
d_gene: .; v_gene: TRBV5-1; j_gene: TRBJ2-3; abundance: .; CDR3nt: TGCGCCAGCAGCCTAGGGGGAGATACGCAGTATTTT; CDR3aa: CASSLGGDTQYF
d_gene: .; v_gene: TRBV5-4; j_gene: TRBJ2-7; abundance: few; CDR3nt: TGTGCCAGCAGCTTGGTTAGTTCTCCCTACGAGCAGTACTTC; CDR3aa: CASSLVSSPYEQYF
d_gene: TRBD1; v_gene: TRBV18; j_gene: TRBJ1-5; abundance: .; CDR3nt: TGTGCCAGCTCATCGGGACAGGGGGGCCATCAGCCCCAGCATTTT; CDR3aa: CASSSGQGGHQPQHF
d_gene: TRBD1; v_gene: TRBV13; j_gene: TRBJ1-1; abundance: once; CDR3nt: TGTGCCAGCAGCTTAGTGGACAGGGGGCAAAGTATTTACACTGAAGCTTTCTTT; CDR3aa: CASSLVDRGQSIYTEAFF
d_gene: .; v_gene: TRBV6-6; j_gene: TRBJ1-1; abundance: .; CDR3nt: TGTGCCAGCAACCAAGACAGGCGAGGTGAAGCTTTCTTT; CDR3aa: CASNQDRRGEAFF
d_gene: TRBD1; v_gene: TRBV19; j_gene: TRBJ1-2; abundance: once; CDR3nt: TGTGCCAGTAGTACCACCGGACAGGGGAACTATGGCTACACCTTC; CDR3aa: CASSTTGQGNYGYTF
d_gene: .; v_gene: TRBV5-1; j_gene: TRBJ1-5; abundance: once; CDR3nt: TGCGCCAGCAGCATTCAGGGAGGATCCAATCAGCCCCAGCATTTT; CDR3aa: CASSIQGGSNQPQHF
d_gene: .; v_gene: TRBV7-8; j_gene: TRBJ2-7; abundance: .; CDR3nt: TGTGCCAGCAGCTTAGGGGGCACGCAACAGTACGAGCAGTACTTC; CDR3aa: CASSLGGTQQYEQYF
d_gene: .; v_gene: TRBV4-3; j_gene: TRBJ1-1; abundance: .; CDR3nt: TGCGCCAGCAGCCTGGACAGGAACACTGAAGCTTTCTTT; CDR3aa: CASSLDRNTEAFF
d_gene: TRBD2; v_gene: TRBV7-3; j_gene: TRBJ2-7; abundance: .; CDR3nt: TGTGCCAGCAGCTCCCGGGGGGGCCTCGAGCACGAGCAGTACTTC; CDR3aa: CASSSRGGLEHEQYF
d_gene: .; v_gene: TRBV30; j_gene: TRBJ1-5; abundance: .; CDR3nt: TGTGCCTGGAGTGGGGCTGGGTCCCAGCATTTT; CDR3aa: CAWSGAGSQHF
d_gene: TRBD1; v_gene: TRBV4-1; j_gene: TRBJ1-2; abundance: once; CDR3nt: TGCGCCAGCAGCCAAGGGGGACAGGAGTACTATGGCTACACCTTC; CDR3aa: CASSQGGQEYYGYTF
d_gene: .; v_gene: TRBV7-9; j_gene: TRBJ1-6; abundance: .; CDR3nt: TGTGCCAGCAGCTTGGAAGGAGGCTCACCCCTCCACTTT; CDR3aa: CASSLEGGSPLHF
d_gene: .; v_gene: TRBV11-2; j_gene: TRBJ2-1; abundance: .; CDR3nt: TGTGCCAGCAGCAATCTACCCGAGGAGCAGTTCTTC; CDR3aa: CASSNLPEEQFF
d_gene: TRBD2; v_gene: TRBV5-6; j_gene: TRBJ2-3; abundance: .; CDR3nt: TGTGCCAGCAGCTTTCGCTCCTATACTAGCGATATCAGCACAGATACGCAGTATTTT; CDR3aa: CASSFRSYTSDISTDTQYF
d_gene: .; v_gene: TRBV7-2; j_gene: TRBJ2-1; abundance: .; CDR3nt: TGTGCCAGCAGCCTTGCTCCCCCCCGCAGGGGCAATGAGCAGTTCTTC; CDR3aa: CASSLAPPRRGNEQFF
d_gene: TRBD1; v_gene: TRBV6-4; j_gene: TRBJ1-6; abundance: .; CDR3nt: TGTGCCAGCAGAAAGACAGGGGAGAAGAATTCACCCCTCCACTTT; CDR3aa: CASRKTGEKNSPLHF
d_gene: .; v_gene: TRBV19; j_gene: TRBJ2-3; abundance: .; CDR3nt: TGTGCCAGTAGTGCGAGCACAGATACGCAGTATTTT; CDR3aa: CASSASTDTQYF
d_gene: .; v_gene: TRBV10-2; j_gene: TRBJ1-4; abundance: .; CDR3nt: TGCGCCAGCAGCACAGGGTTCACTAATGAAAAACTGTTTTTT; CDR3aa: CASSTGFTNEKLFF
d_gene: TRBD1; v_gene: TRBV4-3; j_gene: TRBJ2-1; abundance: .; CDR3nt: TGCGCCAGCAGCCAAGTAGGGACAGGGGGCATAGATGAGCAGTTCTTC; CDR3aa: CASSQVGTGGIDEQFF